The clone carrying this T cell receptor (beta chain) was counted between two and nine times. Its antigen is still unknown. MiXCR, run by TCRdb on the 5' RACE reads, gives a single entry per CDR3 protein. The sample lists around 250,000 distinct CDR3 sequences, about a sixth occurring once. The data derive from a study of T-cell memory formation after mild COVID-19. Broader study findings: Among clones peaking at day 37 in the second wave, SARS-CoV-2 specificity remained unconfirmed.

With 6 bases removed from V and 8 bases from J, the gap between germline ends came to 13 bases. Looked up from germline, CDR1 is SGHDN and CDR2 is FVKESK. This CDR3 has 12 amino acids. The sequence was obtained from a man aged 18 to 30 who had mild COVID-19 (a few samples of this study predate the infection). Cell type and time point are not known. Sequenced input: PBMCs or a T cell subset sorted from them (not recorded which). This chain uses TRBV14 with TRBJ1-2, with unresolved D. The CDR3 region has the DNA TGTGCCAGCAGTCCGACGGCGGGGGGCTACACCTTC. Protein: CASSPTAGGYTF.